Sequencing of this T cell receptor (beta chain) was carried out in a study of cytomegalovirus exposure and HLA in healthy donors. Overall study results and limits: Most TCR beta V segments were productive about 87% or about 30% of the time in an earlier analysis. What was likely a sequencing artifact was a cluster of highly shared sequence variants.

V dropped 5 bases and J dropped 6 bases, with 13 bases sitting between them. Germline V gives CDR1 MNHEY, CDR2 SMNVEV (reference sequence). This CDR3 is 13 amino acids long. Concerning this clone itself: The antigen remains undetermined.

Amplification used 60 Vbeta primers and 13 Jbeta primers. Only in-frame clones appear in the TCRdb table, and some are missing; sequencing was by immunoSEQ multiplex PCR. The sample records about 160,000 clones, about 80% being singletons. The receptor was derived from a man aged 40-50 years in good health and CMV-seronegative. The sample taken for sequencing was PBMCs. The rearrangement uses TRBV27 and TRBJ1-1; D is unclear. CDR3 loop: CASSPLFQAEAFF. The CDR3 nucleotides read TGTGCCAGCAGTCCCCTTTTCCAGGCTGAAGCTTTCTTT.